The 30 T cell receptor beta chains presented below share a single source sample, sequenced in a study of long-term antiretroviral therapy in people with HIV. A v3.0 immunoSEQ assay was performed at survey level. Profiling relied on immunoSEQ multiplex PCR, and the TCRdb table lists in-frame clones only, not all of them. The sample shows roughly 29,000 clones, roughly 96% of them seen only once. This specimen consisted of unsorted PBMCs, obtained roughly 6.2 years after starting antiretroviral therapy. Source of these receptors: a man younger than 40 with HIV.

The V and J genes are TRBV7-2 and TRBJ1-3; perhaps TRBD1 as D (5 bases). Germline assignment: CDR1 SGHTA and CDR2 FQGNSA. This CDR3 contains 16 residues. V gave up 1 base and J gave up 4 bases, with 14 bases separating them. This CDR3 is CASSLVGGGIGNTIYF. DNA of the CDR3: TGTGCCAGCAGCTTAGTCGGGGGGGGGATCGGAAACACCATATATTTT.

The chain carries TRBV5-1 and TRBJ2-5; 10 bases line up with TRBD2. CDR3 length equals 15 residues. Germline loops: CDR1 SGHRS, CDR2 YFSETQ. Trimming removed 0 bases from V and 5 bases from J; junction bases left unmatched: 4. The CDR3 DNA reads as TGCGCCAGCAGCTTGGTAGCGGGGGGCGGGGAGACCCAGTACTTC. Its protein product is CASSLVAGGGETQYF.

The chain joins TRBV15 to TRBJ2-5; 11 bases fit TRBD2. Trimming removed 6 bases from V and 2 bases from J; junction bases left unmatched: 5. CDR3 length equals 15 residues. Germline loops: CDR1 LNHNV, CDR2 YYDKDF (reference sequence). DNA for the CDR3: TGTGCCACCAGAGAGGGACTAGCGGAGCAAGAGACCCAGTACTTC. Translation: CATREGLAEQETQYF.

J is TRBJ1-1 and V is TRBV6-1; 10 bases agree with TRBD1. CDR3 length equals 18 residues. J gave up 4 bases and V 4 bases, and 15 bases lay outside the gene matches. Germline lookup yields CDR1 MNHNS and CDR2 SASEGT. The CDR3 nucleotides read TGTGCCAGCAGTGGGCCGGGACAGGGGTCGTCTGGTGGCACTGAAGCTTTCTTT. It yields the protein CASSGPGQGSSGGTEAFF.

The chain links TRBV10-3 to TRBJ2-7; 7 bases line up with TRBD1. The germline V gene encodes CDR1 ENHRY and CDR2 SYGVKD. V was clipped by 5 bases and J by 3 bases; unmatched bases: 1. The CDR3 totals 12 residues. CDR3 in amino acids: CAISWDSYEQYF. As DNA, the CDR3 is TGTGCCATCAGTTGGGACAGCTACGAGCAGTACTTC.

This chain connects TRBV19 to TRBJ1-1, with D possibly being TRBD1 (6 bases). The CDR3 spans 13 residues. Germline loops: CDR1 LNHDA, CDR2 SQIVND (reference sequence). With 6 bases removed from V and 0 bases from J, the gap between germline ends came to 8 bases. The CDR3 protein is CASSGQMNTEAFF. The CDR3 nucleotides are TGTGCCAGTAGCGGACAGATGAACACTGAAGCTTTCTTT.

V usage is TRBV4-1 and J usage is TRBJ1-5; D not resolved. CDR1 MGHRA and CDR2 YSYEKL come from the germline V gene. The V end was cut by 4 bases, the J end by 7 bases, with 11 bases between. The CDR3 totals 13 residues. The CDR3 DNA reads TGCGCCAGCAGCCTCGGGGATGTACAGCCCCAGCATTTT. It is translated as CASSLGDVQPQHF.

The chain has TRBV6-6 and TRBJ1-1; tentative D call: TRBD1 (5 bases). CDR3 length: 13 residues. Per germline, CDR1 MNHNY and CDR2 SVGAGI (reference sequence). The V end lost 10 bases, the J end lost 1 base, and 13 bases lay between the germline ends. CDR3 loop: CATYRTTNTEAFF. CDR3 bases: TGTGCCACCTACAGGACAACGAACACTGAAGCTTTCTTT.

V is TRBV14 and J is TRBJ1-6; the D gene is possibly TRBD1 (5 bases). CDR1 and CDR2 (germline): SGHDN, FVKESK. With 5 bases removed from V and 9 bases from J, the gap between germline ends came to 11 bases. This CDR3 region has 13 residues. CDR3 protein: CASSVAGTSPLHF. The DNA of the CDR3 is TGTGCCAGCAGCGTAGCAGGGACTTCACCCCTCCACTTT.

Only one count was recorded for this clone. V is TRBV30 and J is TRBJ2-3, with no clear D. The CDR3 length is 15 residues. V lost 3 bases and J lost 6, with 19 bases in between. CDR1 is GTSNPN, CDR2 SVGIG, per germline (reference sequence). This CDR3 reads CAWRHVDILRDTQYF. In DNA, the CDR3 is TGTGCCTGGAGACACGTCGACATTCTTAGGGATACGCAGTATTTT. The variable domain in full, completed from reference TRBV30 and TRBJ2-3, reads SQTIHQWPATLVQPVGSPLSLECTVEGTSNPNLYWYRQAAGRGLQLLFYSVGIGQISSEVPQNLSASRPQDRQFILSSKKLLLSDSGFYLCAWRHVDILRDTQYFGPGTRLTVL.

V and J are TRBV30 and TRBJ1-1, with D uncertain. Between the trimmed V and J ends, which lost 5 bases and 12 bases, there was a span of 13 bases. Germline loops: CDR1 GTSNPN, CDR2 SVGIG (reference sequence). This CDR3 contains 10 residues. CDR3 DNA sequence: TGTGCCTGGGCGTCAAGGGTAACTTTCTTT. This sequence encodes CAWASRVTFF.

This clone was picked up one time. DNA of the CDR3: TGTGCCAGCAGCCCGGACAGGGCAACCTACAATGAGCAGTTCTTC. Its translation: CASSPDRATYNEQFF. The chain is built from TRBV7-2 and TRBJ2-1, with 8 bases aligning to TRBD1. Germline lookup yields CDR1 SGHTA and CDR2 FQGNSA. CDR3 length equals 15 residues. Trimming took 5 bases from V and 2 from J; bases not matched to a gene: 5.

This clone occurred once. The J gene is TRBJ2-2, the V gene TRBV10-3; 13 nucleotides match TRBD2. Germline-derived CDR1 and CDR2 are ENHRY and SYGVKD. J was trimmed by 5 bases and V by 5 bases; bases with no gene match: 2. The CDR3 is 15 residues long. The CDR3 nucleotides are TGTGCCATCAGTCGGACTAGCGGGGGTACCGGGGAGCTGTTTTTT. Protein sequence: CAISRTSGGTGELFF.

V is TRBV2 and J is TRBJ1-5; no clear D gene. CDR1 is SNHLY, CDR2 FYNNEI, per germline. V lost 2 bases, J lost 0 bases, and 8 bases lay in between. This CDR3 region has 15 residues. CDR3 residues: CASSESAYSNQPQHF. DNA for the CDR3: TGTGCCAGCAGTGAATCGGCTTATAGCAATCAGCCCCAGCATTTT.

V and J are TRBV27 and TRBJ1-2, with 7 bases aligning to TRBD1. The CDR3 extends over 13 amino acids. The germline CDR1 and CDR2 sequences are MNHEY and SMNVEV (reference sequence). The V and J ends lost 3 bases and 8 bases, in that order; junction bases with no gene match: 6. The CDR3 spells CASSFWQGVGYTF. As DNA, the CDR3 is TGTGCCAGCAGTTTTTGGCAGGGGGTAGGCTACACCTTC.

The rearrangement uses TRBV7-9 and TRBJ2-7, with D possibly TRBD1 on 5 matching bases. This CDR3 has 15 residues. The germline CDR1 and CDR2 sequences are SEHNR and FQNEAQ (reference sequence). V lost 5 bases and J lost 2, with 16 bases in between. The CDR3 region is CASSLNQQVPYEQYF. CDR3 nucleotides: TGTGCCAGCAGCCTCAACCAACAGGTCCCCTACGAGCAGTACTTC.

This clone has a handful of counts. The V call is TRBV10-3, the J call TRBJ2-7; no clear D gene. The germline V gene has CDR1 ENHRY and CDR2 SYGVKD. V was pared by 3 bases and J by 3 bases, with 6 bases between. The CDR3 spans 12 residues. The CDR3, as DNA: TGTGCCATCAGTGATGGGAACTACGAGCAGTACTTC. Translated: CAISDGNYEQYF.

The genes are TRBV19 and TRBJ2-5; 9 bases line up with TRBD1. Trimming took 10 bases from V and 4 from J; bases not matched to a gene: 4. Germline V lookup: CDR1 LNHDA, CDR2 SQIVND (reference sequence). The CDR3 runs 12 residues. CDR3 DNA: TGTGCCACTACAGGGGGCACAGAGACCCAGTACTTC. Its translation: CATTGGTETQYF.

The table lists this clone with a few counts. This chain connects TRBV6-5 to TRBJ1-4; a possible D gene is TRBD1 (5 bases). The CDR3 runs 14 residues. In germline, CDR1 is MNHEY, CDR2 SVGAGI. Trimming pared 2 bases from V and 4 bases from J, leaving 8 bases between. Here the CDR3 reads CASSYGGYNEKLFF. CDR3 DNA: TGTGCCAGCAGTTACGGGGGGTATAATGAAAAACTGTTTTTT.

V usage is TRBV5-4 and J usage is TRBJ1-1; tentatively, D is TRBD1 (5 bases). Germline values: CDR1 SGHNT, CDR2 YYREEE (reference sequence). The V and J ends lost 4 bases and 5 bases respectively, with 15 bases between them. This CDR3 has 14 residues. This CDR3 is CASSLSGGRTEAFF. In DNA, the CDR3 is TGTGCCAGCAGCCTCAGCGGGGGGAGGACTGAAGCTTTCTTT.

The rearrangement links TRBV9 to TRBJ2-5; possibly TRBD2 for D (7 bases). Germline V gene data show CDR1 as SGDLS and CDR2 as YYNGEE. CDR3 length: 14 residues. Trimming took off 0 bases at V and 5 bases at J, with 11 bases between the two ends. The CDR3 reads CASSVAGGFETQYF. In nucleotides, the CDR3 is TGTGCCAGCAGCGTAGCGGGGGGCTTCGAGACCCAGTACTTC.

The chain joins TRBV5-1 to TRBJ1-1, with D possibly TRBD1 on 5 matching bases. The V end lost 3 bases, the J end lost 0 bases, and 9 bases lay between the germline ends. Germline assignment: CDR1 SGHRS and CDR2 YFSETQ. CDR3 size: 14 residues. The CDR3 bases are TGCGCCAGCAGCTCGGGGGTCATGAACACTGAAGCTTTCTTT. This sequence encodes CASSSGVMNTEAFF.

The chain uses TRBV11-2 and TRBJ2-2, with D possibly being TRBD1 or TRBD2 (5 bases each). V gave up 10 bases and J gave up 2 bases, with 17 bases separating them. Germline loops: CDR1 SGHAT, CDR2 FQNNGV. The CDR3 is made up of 15 amino acids. The CDR3 sequence: CATPTPGLNTGELFF. The CDR3 region has the DNA TGTGCCACCCCTACCCCGGGGCTAAACACCGGGGAGCTGTTTTTT.

V and J are TRBV15 and TRBJ2-3; 9 positions agree with TRBD1. V trimming: 0 bases; J trimming: 4 bases; junction bases outside the gene matches: 2. Germline CDR1 reads LNHNV; CDR2 reads YYDKDF (reference sequence). The CDR3 contains 15 residues. CDR3 protein: CATSREGQGADTQYF. The CDR3 DNA reads as TGTGCCACCAGCAGAGAGGGACAGGGCGCAGATACGCAGTATTTT.

J is TRBJ2-1 and V is TRBV19, with D hard to call. Looked up from germline, CDR1 is LNHDA and CDR2 is SQIVND (reference sequence). V was shortened by 2 bases and J by 3 bases, with 8 bases between the two germline ends. CDR3 length equals 14 residues. The CDR3 sequence is CASSISLNYNEQFF. CDR3 in DNA: TGTGCCAGTAGTATAAGTTTGAACTACAATGAGCAGTTCTTC.

The chain joins TRBV9 to TRBJ2-1, with 13 bases identical to TRBD2. Germline V lookup: CDR1 SGDLS, CDR2 YYNGEE. V lost 2 bases, J lost 8 bases, and 7 bases stayed unmatched. The CDR3 spans 16 residues. CDR3 sequence reads: CASSVSGLAGVHEQFF. Written as DNA, the CDR3 is TGTGCCAGCAGCGTTTCAGGACTAGCGGGAGTACATGAGCAGTTCTTC.

The chain carries TRBV4-3 and TRBJ1-1; D remains ambiguous. This CDR3 is built from 14 residues. CDR1 is LGHNA and CDR2 is YSLEER in the germline V gene. The V end lost 0 bases, the J end lost 1 base, and 6 bases lay between the germline ends. The CDR3 region has the DNA TGCGCCAGCAGCCAAGATTTGGGGAACACTGAAGCTTTCTTT. This codes for CASSQDLGNTEAFF.

The J gene is TRBJ2-1, the V gene TRBV7-9; D remains ambiguous. The CDR3 sequence is 13 residues long. V was clipped by 7 bases and J by 2 bases, with 9 bases between them. Germline V gene data show CDR1 as SEHNR and CDR2 as FQNEAQ (reference sequence). The CDR3 loop is CASTQEPYNEQFF. The DNA of the CDR3 is TGTGCCAGCACCCAGGAGCCCTACAATGAGCAGTTCTTC.

The chain is built from TRBV4-1 and TRBJ2-5, with D perhaps assigned TRBD1 or TRBD2 (5 bases each). This CDR3 has 17 amino acids. Germline values: CDR1 MGHRA, CDR2 YSYEKL. The V gene lost 2 bases and the J gene lost 7 bases, with 23 bases spanning the gap. CDR3 protein: CASSQQWGGGGVATQYF. CDR3 DNA sequence: TGCGCCAGCAGCCAACAATGGGGCGGTGGGGGAGTAGCGACCCAGTACTTC.

The chain couples TRBV4-1 to TRBJ1-1; D is unresolved. The germline V gene encodes CDR1 MGHRA and CDR2 YSYEKL. V was cut by 0 bases and J by 4 bases, with 6 bases left in between. The CDR3 contains 13 residues. The chain's CDR3 is CASSQEGGTEAFF. In DNA, the CDR3 is TGCGCCAGCAGCCAAGAGGGAGGCACTGAAGCTTTCTTT.